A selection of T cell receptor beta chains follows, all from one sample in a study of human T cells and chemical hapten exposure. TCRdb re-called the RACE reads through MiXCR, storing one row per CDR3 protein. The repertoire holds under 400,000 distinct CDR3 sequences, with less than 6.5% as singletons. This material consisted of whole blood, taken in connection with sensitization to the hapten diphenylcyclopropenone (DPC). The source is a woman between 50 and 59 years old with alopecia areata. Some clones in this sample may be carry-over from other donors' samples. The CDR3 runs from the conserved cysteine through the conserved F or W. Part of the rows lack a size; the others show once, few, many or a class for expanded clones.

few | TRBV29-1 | CSVEKGGELFF
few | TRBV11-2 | CASSRVGGKETQYF
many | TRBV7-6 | CASSSYDGLNTEAFF
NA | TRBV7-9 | CASSSQGANSGNTIYF
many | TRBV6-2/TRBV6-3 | CASRSSGYYEQYF
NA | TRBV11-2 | CASSLGLAGALEYF
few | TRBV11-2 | CASSLRVEAFF
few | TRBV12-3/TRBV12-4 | CASRGLAGGNEQYF
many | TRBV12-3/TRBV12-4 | CASIRHLNTGELFF
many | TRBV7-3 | CASSLAPAGRETQYF
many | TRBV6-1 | CASSENLARQYF
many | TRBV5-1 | CASSLEGGSTDTQYF
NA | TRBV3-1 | CASSQVGGATQPQHF
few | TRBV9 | CASSGAAEGQGGNTIYF
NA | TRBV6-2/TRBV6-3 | CASSYGRNLAEAFF
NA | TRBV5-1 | CASSSGTNSPLHF
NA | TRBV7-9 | CASTQGSHSPLHF
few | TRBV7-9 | CASSLAQVTGEQYF
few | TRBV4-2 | CASSQTTSPLIPYNEQFF
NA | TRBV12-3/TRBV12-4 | CASSWGQGAGGNQPQHF
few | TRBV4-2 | CASSQEEVAKNIQYF
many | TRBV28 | CASSLPFDYEQYF
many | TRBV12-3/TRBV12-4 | CASIVSGSADTQYF
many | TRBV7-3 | CASSWTGGYGYTF
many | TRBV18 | CASSPGTNYEQYF
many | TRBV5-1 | CASSLETYQETQYF
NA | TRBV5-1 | CASSLWASGRTNEQFF
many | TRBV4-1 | CASSQDLGYSGANVLTF
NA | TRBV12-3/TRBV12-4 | CASRYIDQPQHF
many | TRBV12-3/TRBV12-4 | CASSLTQVNSPLHF
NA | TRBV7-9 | CASSLAQGHGYTF
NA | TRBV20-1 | CSASPGGGGQYEQFF
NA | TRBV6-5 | CASSYSGLAGGAAKNIQYF
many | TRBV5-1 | CASSLENLYGYTF
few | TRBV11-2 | CASSLMGQSYEQYF